This T cell receptor beta chain was recorded in a study of PD-L1 blockade in urothelial cancer. Whole-study context: At some point between 2013 and 2014 therapy began: atezolizumab 1,200 mg intravenously every 3 weeks.

A total of 1 to 8 samples per patient were collected pretreatment and on-treatment. The protocol was immunoSEQ multiplex PCR, while the TCRdb copy is restricted to in-frame clones and leaves out a portion. The sample lists about 100,000 clones; roughly nine tenths were seen once. Per the germline V gene, CDR1 is MNHNS and CDR2 is SASEGT. The ends were cut back, 1 base at V and 7 bases at J, with 14 bases in the middle. The CDR3 runs 14 residues. This TCR was recovered from a woman of 80 years or more with urothelial cancer. The chain combines TRBV6-1 with TRBJ2-7; D is ambiguous. This specimen was PBMCs, taken around atezolizumab (anti-PD-L1) treatment. The CDR3 region has the DNA TGTGCCAGCAGTGAAGGTAGGCTAGTAAGTGAGCAGTACTTC. Its protein product is CASSEGRLVSEQYF.